This T cell receptor beta chain appears in the sequencing data of a study of siplizumab effects on memory and regulatory T cells. Study-level findings and limits: Greater diversity than memory cells seemed evident in naive T cells, which also appeared to be major alloresponse contributors.

Of note for this clone: The antigen is not known.

Method: immunoSEQ multiplex PCR; TCRdb's copy keeps in-frame clones and lacks some. The sample carries about 56,000 clones, just over 95% recorded once. V was trimmed by 3 bases and J by 4 bases, leaving 3 bases between them. The germline V gene has CDR1 SEHNR and CDR2 FQNEAQ (reference sequence). The CDR3 is 11 residues long. The V and J genes are TRBV7-9 and TRBJ2-5; unclear D gene. The sample was naive CD8+ T cells sorted from blood. This receptor was taken from a human donor in good health. CDR3 sequence: CASSFGETQYF. In DNA form, the CDR3 reads TGTGCCAGCAGCTTTGGAGAGACCCAGTACTTC.